At least ten counts were recorded for the clone carrying this T cell receptor beta chain. The data belong to a study of T-cell reconstitution after alpha-beta-depleted transplantation in children. Unique molecular identifiers were incorporated into the prepared TCRbeta library. TCRdb reprocessed the PCR reads with MiXCR, giving one entry per CDR3 protein. Here the sample spans 220,000 or so distinct CDR3 sequences, under 9.5% being singletons. Trimming shortened V by 8 bases and J by 9 bases, and 14 bases separated the two germline ends. The V gene's germline CDR1 is MDHEN and CDR2 SYDVKM. The CDR3 consists of 13 residues.

The TCR sequence derives from a male patient younger than 18 who had a stem cell transplant for acute lymphoblastic leukemia, so the T cells may come from the graft donor. J is TRBJ1-6 and V is TRBV28; D might be TRBD1 (5 bases). The sequences come from PBMCs, mostly from graft donor cells, collected 180 days after TCRalphabeta/CD19-depleted stem cell transplant. The CDR3 region has the DNA TGTGCCAGCTCAGGCAGGGTTGGTTCACCCCTCCACTTT. Translated, it gives CASSGRVGSPLHF.